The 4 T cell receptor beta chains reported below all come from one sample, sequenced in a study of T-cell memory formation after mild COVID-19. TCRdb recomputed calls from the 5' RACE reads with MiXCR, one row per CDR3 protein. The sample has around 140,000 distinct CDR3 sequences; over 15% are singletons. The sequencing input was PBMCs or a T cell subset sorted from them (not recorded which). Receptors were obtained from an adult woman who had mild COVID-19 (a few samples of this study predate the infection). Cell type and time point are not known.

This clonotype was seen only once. The CDR3 sequence is CASMRRGLGEAFF. CDR3 sequence (DNA): TGTGCCAGCATGAGGAGGGGGTTGGGTGAAGCTTTCTTT. J is TRBJ1-1 and V is TRBV2; perhaps TRBD1 as D (6 bases). CDR1 is SNHLY and CDR2 is FYNNEI in the germline V gene. V was pared by 7 bases and J by 7 bases, with 16 bases between. CDR3 length: 13 residues.

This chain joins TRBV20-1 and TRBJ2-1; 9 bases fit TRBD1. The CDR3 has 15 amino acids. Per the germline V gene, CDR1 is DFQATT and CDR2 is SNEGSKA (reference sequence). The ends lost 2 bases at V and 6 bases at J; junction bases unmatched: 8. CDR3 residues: CSARSSGTGLNEQFF. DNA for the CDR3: TGCAGTGCTAGATCCTCCGGGACAGGGCTCAATGAGCAGTTCTTC.

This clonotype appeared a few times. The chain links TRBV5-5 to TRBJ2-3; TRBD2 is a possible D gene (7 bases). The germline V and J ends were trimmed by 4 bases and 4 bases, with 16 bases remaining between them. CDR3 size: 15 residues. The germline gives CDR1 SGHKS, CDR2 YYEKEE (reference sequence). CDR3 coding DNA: TGTGCCAGCAGCGGGGGGGGCCTTTACCCAGATACGCAGTATTTT. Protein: CASSGGGLYPDTQYF.

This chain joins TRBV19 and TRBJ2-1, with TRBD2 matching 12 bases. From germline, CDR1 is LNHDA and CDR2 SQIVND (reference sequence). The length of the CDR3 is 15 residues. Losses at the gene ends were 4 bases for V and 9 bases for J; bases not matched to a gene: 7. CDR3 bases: TGTGCCAGTAGTAGCGCGCTAGCGGGAGGGGGTGAGCAGTTCTTC. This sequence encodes CASSSALAGGGEQFF.